This TCR beta chain was identified during a study of CD8+CD57+ T cells in acquired aplastic anemia (dated by TCRdb to the late 2010s). Notes on the research overall: DNA extracted from sorted CD4+ and CD8+ cells had a mean of around 3.3 ug, with a range of 0.2 to 27.4 ug. An average of roughly 10 million reads for CD4+ cells and roughly 12 million reads for CD8+ cells was obtained from healthy donor samples. Results the study describes overall, beyond this receptor: No significant difference in CD8+ Simpson's diversity was found between patients and healthy controls (P=0.060). Roughly 30 CD8+ CDR3 sequences were shared between patients and controls but appeared highly expressed in patients and within their immunodominant clones.

From the cysteine up to the phenylalanine, the CDR3 has a length of 17 residues. CDR3 DNA only is kept here, 51 bases in frame from base 1. V lost 1 base and J lost 13 bases; the stretch between them is 23 bases long. The germline V gene encodes CDR1 MGHRA and CDR2 YSYEKL. The study deep-sequenced TCR repertoires of sorted CD4+ and CD8+ blood T cells from severe aplastic anemia patients and healthy subjects. Ficoll-Paque density gradient centrifugation was used to isolate peripheral blood mononuclear cells. Before DNA extraction, CD4+ and CD8+ T cells were sorted by FACS or by magnetic beads. Genomic DNA was used as template for profiling of TCR beta VDJ combinations and CDR3 sequences. TCR repertoire sequencing was run on an Illumina HiSeq 2000. The paper's data handling went like this. Repertoires were assessed using TRBV/TRBJ rearrangement plots, CDR3 size and DJ length profiles, and Simpson's diversity index. The immunodominant clone was defined as the most abundant DNA sequence in deep sequencing data. CDR3 amino acid sequences were checked for sharing between subjects and were compared against published repertoires and the VDJdb database. TCRdb reworked the public reads: Q25 trimming with fastp, MiXCR clone assembly, productive beta chains retained. Rows are combined by CDR3 protein, so each entry shows the most common genes and DNA. TCRdb's processing, not the study's, gives the V and J calls here. The sample includes some 220,000 distinct CDR3 sequences, with 34% observed a single time. The top ten hold around 1.1% of the sample.

This clonotype occurred many times. There is no known antigen for this receptor. Base qualities are not recorded, but no much larger clone differs from it by a single base. The sequence joins TRBV4-1 to TRBJ1-6; no confident D gene assignment can be made. The TCR originated in a human donor in good health, serving as a control. The sequenced sample consisted of sorted CD4+, CD8+, or CD8+CD57+ T cells (not recorded which) from PBMCs. The DNA is as follows: TGCGCCAGCAGCCAAGGGGTGGGCGGGCAAACCTTAGGGCCCCTCCACTTT. Its protein product is CASSQGVGGQTLGPLHF.